This TCR beta chain originates from a study of blood T cells in healthy people across ages. Study background: About one barcoded beta molecule per two T cells was captured by template switching.

Trimming took 6 bases from V and 6 from J; bases not matched to a gene: 6. Germline V gives CDR1 ENHRY, CDR2 SYGVKD. The CDR3 spans 14 residues. For the second PCR, which ran for roughly 6 to 12 cycles, a sample-barcoded 5' primer and a J-beta primer mix were used. MiXCR, run by TCRdb on the 5' RACE reads, gives a single entry per CDR3 protein. The table lists about 800,000 distinct CDR3 sequences, 20% to 25% of them singletons. General study points: Estimated diversity that came from one million T cells was considered an underestimate.

With respect to this clonotype: The antigen remains undetermined.

These data also featured in a second study, about T cells of mothers and their children. That investigation notes: The study sampled three healthy Caucasian mothers and their six children. Unrelated mother-child pairs always had slightly, but never significantly, lower normalized overlap than related pairs.

The chain is built from TRBV10-3 and TRBJ2-3; 10 bases are a match to TRBD1. The sequenced sample consisted of blood. This clonotype originated in a boy between 10 and 17 years old in good health. This CDR3 is CAIRGTGVTDTQYF. CDR3 nucleotide sequence: TGTGCCATCAGGGGGACAGGGGTAACGGATACGCAGTATTTT.